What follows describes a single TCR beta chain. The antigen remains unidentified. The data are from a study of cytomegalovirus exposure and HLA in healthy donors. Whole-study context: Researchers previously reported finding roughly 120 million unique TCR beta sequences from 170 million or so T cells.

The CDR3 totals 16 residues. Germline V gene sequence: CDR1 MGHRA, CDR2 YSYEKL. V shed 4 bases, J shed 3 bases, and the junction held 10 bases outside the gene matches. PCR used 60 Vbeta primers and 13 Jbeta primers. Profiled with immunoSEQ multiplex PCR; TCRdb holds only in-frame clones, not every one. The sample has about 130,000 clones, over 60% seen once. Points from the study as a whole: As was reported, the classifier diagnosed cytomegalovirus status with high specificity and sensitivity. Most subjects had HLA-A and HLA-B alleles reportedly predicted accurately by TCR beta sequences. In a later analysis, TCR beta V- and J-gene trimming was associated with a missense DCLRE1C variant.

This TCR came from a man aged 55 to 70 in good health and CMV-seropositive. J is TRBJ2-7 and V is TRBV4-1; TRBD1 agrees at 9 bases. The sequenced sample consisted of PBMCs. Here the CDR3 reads CASSPHRQGVIYEQYF. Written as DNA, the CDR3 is TGCGCCAGCAGCCCCCACCGACAGGGGGTCATCTACGAGCAGTACTTC.